This is a list of T cell receptor beta chains from one sample in a study of T-cell reconstitution after alpha-beta-depleted transplantation in children. MiXCR, applied by TCRdb to the PCR reads, yields one record per CDR3 protein. The data hold just over 950,000 distinct CDR3 sequences, with around 30% observed a single time. Sequencing used PBMCs, mostly from graft donor cells, obtained 360 days after TCRalphabeta/CD19-depleted stem cell transplant. The origin of the receptors is a boy in the first two years of life who had a stem cell transplant for SCID, so the T cells may come from the graft donor. Both conserved end residues are trimmed from each CDR3.

v_gene: TRBV4-2; j_gene: TRBJ2-2; CDR3aa: ASSQIAFRGPDTGELF
v_gene: TRBV12-3/TRBV12-4; j_gene: TRBJ1-5; CDR3aa: ASRVEQSNQPQH
v_gene: TRBV11-3; j_gene: TRBJ2-1; CDR3aa: ASSEDNYNEQF
v_gene: TRBV20-1; j_gene: TRBJ2-3; CDR3aa: SARDPSRGGVTDTQY
v_gene: TRBV7-8; j_gene: TRBJ2-2; CDR3aa: ASSWETGTDTGELF
v_gene: TRBV6-5; j_gene: TRBJ1-1; CDR3aa: ASSYSWTRGGTEAF
v_gene: TRBV9; j_gene: TRBJ2-1; CDR3aa: ASSVRAQASGGYIWDEQF
v_gene: TRBV20-1; j_gene: TRBJ1-1; CDR3aa: SALGRGLYTEAF
v_gene: TRBV6-2/TRBV6-3; j_gene: TRBJ1-1; CDR3aa: ASNRPGGTEAF
v_gene: TRBV15; j_gene: TRBJ2-5; CDR3aa: ATSGITRGGQTQY
v_gene: TRBV4-1; j_gene: TRBJ2-3; CDR3aa: ASSQDEVRVWYDTDTQY
v_gene: TRBV20-1; j_gene: TRBJ2-1; CDR3aa: SARAKDGSYNEQF
v_gene: TRBV4-1; j_gene: TRBJ2-1; CDR3aa: ASSRTASSYNEQF
v_gene: TRBV28; j_gene: TRBJ2-3; CDR3aa: AISPGAGHPDTQY
v_gene: TRBV5-1; j_gene: TRBJ2-3; CDR3aa: ASSLYSGGTDTQY
v_gene: TRBV12-3/TRBV12-4; j_gene: TRBJ2-7; CDR3aa: ASSPGGLNEQY
v_gene: TRBV5-1; j_gene: TRBJ2-1; CDR3aa: ASSLGLAVLLSSYNEQF
v_gene: TRBV5-5; j_gene: TRBJ2-4; CDR3aa: ASSLGLRDIQY
v_gene: TRBV5-1; j_gene: TRBJ2-6; CDR3aa: ASSLGDTLSGANVLT
v_gene: TRBV7-2; j_gene: TRBJ2-3; CDR3aa: ASSTTAGTDTQY
v_gene: TRBV20-1; j_gene: TRBJ2-3; CDR3aa: SARLAGRDTQY
v_gene: TRBV12-3/TRBV12-4; j_gene: TRBJ1-3; CDR3aa: ASSFGQGYSGNTIY
v_gene: TRBV11-1; j_gene: TRBJ2-2; CDR3aa: ASSLAKWARGDTGELF
v_gene: TRBV10-2; j_gene: TRBJ2-3; CDR3aa: ASSPREGAKDTQY
v_gene: TRBV7-9; j_gene: TRBJ2-7; CDR3aa: ASSAQGGGRAEQY
v_gene: TRBV7-7; j_gene: TRBJ2-2; CDR3aa: ASSRGQRTLNTGELF
v_gene: TRBV20-1; j_gene: TRBJ2-1; CDR3aa: SARGTGYYNEQF
v_gene: TRBV11-2; j_gene: TRBJ2-7; CDR3aa: ASSLAAGTGFNEQY
v_gene: TRBV5-1; j_gene: TRBJ2-5; CDR3aa: ASGSGGAGETQY
v_gene: TRBV27; j_gene: TRBJ2-1; CDR3aa: ASSKQGARNNEQF
v_gene: TRBV5-6; j_gene: TRBJ1-6; CDR3aa: ASSLALRNNPNSPLH
v_gene: TRBV9; j_gene: TRBJ2-3; CDR3aa: ASSVGSNPQADTQY
v_gene: TRBV9; j_gene: TRBJ2-1; CDR3aa: ASSLISGPYNEQF
v_gene: TRBV10-2; j_gene: TRBJ2-7; CDR3aa: ASSVLAGVNEQY
v_gene: TRBV4-2; j_gene: TRBJ1-2; CDR3aa: ASSRSDRLDYGYT
v_gene: TRBV12-3/TRBV12-4; j_gene: TRBJ1-4; CDR3aa: ASSLSGEKLF
v_gene: TRBV20-1; j_gene: TRBJ2-7; CDR3aa: SAARDPTYEQY
v_gene: TRBV5-1; j_gene: TRBJ2-1; CDR3aa: ASSLEVVLIAGDYNEQF
v_gene: TRBV7-9; j_gene: TRBJ1-5; CDR3aa: ASSVASGKSGNQPQH
v_gene: TRBV7-8; j_gene: TRBJ2-1; CDR3aa: ASSLAWTGQTNYNEQF